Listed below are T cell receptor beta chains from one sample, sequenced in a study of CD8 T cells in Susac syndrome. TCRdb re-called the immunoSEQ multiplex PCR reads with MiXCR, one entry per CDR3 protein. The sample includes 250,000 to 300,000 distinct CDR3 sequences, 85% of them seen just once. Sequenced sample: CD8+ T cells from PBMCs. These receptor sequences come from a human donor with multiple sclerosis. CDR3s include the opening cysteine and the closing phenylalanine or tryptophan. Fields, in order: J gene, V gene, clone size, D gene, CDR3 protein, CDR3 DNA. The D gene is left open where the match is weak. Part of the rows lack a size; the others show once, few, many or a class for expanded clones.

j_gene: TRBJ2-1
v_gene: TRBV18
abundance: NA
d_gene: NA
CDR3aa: CASSPPGQRYDEQFF
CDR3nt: TGTGCCAGCTCACCACCGGGACAAAGGTATGATGAGCAGTTCTTC

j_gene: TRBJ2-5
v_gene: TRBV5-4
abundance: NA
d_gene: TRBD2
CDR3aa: CASSTGASGRAIGATQYF
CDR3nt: TGTGCCAGCAGCACCGGGGCTAGCGGGAGGGCTATAGGTGCGACCCAGTACTTC

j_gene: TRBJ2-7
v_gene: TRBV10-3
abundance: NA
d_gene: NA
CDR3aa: CAISEPDGFYEQYF
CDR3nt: TGTGCCATCAGTGAGCCGGACGGCTTCTACGAGCAGTACTTC

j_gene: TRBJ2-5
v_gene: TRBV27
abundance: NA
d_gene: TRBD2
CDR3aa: CASSLSGGGLARETQYF
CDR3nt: TGTGCCAGCAGTTTATCGGGAGGGGGACTAGCCCGCGAGACCCAGTACTTC

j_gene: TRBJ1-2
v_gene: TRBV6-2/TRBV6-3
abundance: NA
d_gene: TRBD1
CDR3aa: CASSLQGADYGYTF
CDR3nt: TGTGCCAGCAGTCTACAGGGGGCCGACTATGGCTACACCTTC

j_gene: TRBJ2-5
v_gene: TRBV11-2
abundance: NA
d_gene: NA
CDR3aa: CASSPPGIPATQYF
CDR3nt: TGTGCCAGCAGTCCCCCGGGGATACCGGCGACGCAGTACTTC

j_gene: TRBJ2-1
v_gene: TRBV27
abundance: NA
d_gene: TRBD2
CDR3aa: CASHPGTSGYNEQFF
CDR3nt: TGTGCCAGCCATCCCGGGACTAGCGGATACAATGAGCAGTTCTTC

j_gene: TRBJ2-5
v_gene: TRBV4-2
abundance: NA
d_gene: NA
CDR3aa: CASSQDIPPPPETQYF
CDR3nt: TGTGCCAGCAGCCAAGATATCCCTCCACCCCCAGAGACCCAGTACTTC

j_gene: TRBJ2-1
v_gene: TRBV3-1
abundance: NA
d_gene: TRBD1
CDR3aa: CASSRRRDRENNEQFF
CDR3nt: TGTGCCAGCAGCCGCCGCCGGGACAGGGAAAACAATGAGCAGTTCTTC

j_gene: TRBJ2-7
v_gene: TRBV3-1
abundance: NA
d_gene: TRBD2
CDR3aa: CASSQEAGGAYEQYF
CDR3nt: TGTGCCAGCAGCCAAGAGGCGGGAGGGGCCTACGAGCAGTACTTC

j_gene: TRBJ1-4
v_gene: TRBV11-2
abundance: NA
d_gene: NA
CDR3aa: CASRPEMEEKLFF
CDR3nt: TGTGCCAGCAGACCCGAAATGGAGGAAAAACTGTTTTTT

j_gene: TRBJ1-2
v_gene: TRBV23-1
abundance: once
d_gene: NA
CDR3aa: CASSPRVWNYGYTF
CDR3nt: TGCGCCAGCAGTCCCCGAGTTTGGAACTATGGCTACACCTTC

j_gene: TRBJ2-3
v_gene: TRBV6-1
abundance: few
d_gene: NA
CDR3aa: CASSPWHADTQYF
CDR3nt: TGTGCCAGCAGTCCCTGGCACGCAGATACGCAGTATTTT

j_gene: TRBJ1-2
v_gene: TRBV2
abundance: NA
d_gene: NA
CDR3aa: CASSEWQNYVVYGYTF
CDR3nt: TGTGCCAGCAGTGAGTGGCAGAACTACGTGGTCTATGGCTACACCTTC

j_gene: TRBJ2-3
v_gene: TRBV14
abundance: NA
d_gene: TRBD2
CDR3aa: CASSQVYTSGTTDTQYF
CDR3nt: TGTGCCAGCAGCCAAGTATATACTAGCGGGACGACAGATACGCAGTATTTT

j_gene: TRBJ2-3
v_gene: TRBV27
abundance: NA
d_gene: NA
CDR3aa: CASTRGVPTDTQYF
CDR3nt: TGTGCCAGCACACGCGGAGTTCCCACAGATACGCAGTATTTT

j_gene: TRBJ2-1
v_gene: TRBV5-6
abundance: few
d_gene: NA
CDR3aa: CASTPTPDHNEQFF
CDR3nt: TGTGCCAGCACCCCCACCCCCGATCACAATGAGCAGTTCTTC

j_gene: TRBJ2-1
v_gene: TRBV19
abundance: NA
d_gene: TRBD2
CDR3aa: CASSIGAGGPPYSYNEQFF
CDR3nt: TGTGCCAGTAGTATAGGGGCGGGAGGGCCCCCTTATAGTTACAATGAGCAGTTCTTC

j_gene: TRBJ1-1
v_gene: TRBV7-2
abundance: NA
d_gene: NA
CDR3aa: CASSLSGYLNTEAFF
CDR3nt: TGTGCCAGCAGCTTATCGGGATACCTAAACACTGAAGCTTTCTTT

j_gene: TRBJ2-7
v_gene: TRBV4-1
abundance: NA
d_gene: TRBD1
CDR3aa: CASREDRGLYEQYF
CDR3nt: TGCGCCAGCAGGGAAGACAGGGGGCTCTACGAGCAGTACTTC

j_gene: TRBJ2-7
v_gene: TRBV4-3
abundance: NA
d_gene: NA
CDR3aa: CASSQDLDSENGYEQYF
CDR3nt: TGCGCCAGCAGCCAAGACTTGGACTCTGAAAACGGCTACGAGCAGTACTTC

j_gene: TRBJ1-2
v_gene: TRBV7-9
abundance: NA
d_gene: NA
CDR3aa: CASDAQDTNYGYTF
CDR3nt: TGTGCCAGCGATGCGCAGGATACTAACTATGGCTACACCTTC

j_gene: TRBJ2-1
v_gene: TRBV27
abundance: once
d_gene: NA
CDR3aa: CASRGVASYNEQFF
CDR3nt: TGTGCCAGCAGAGGGGTAGCCTCCTACAATGAGCAGTTCTTC

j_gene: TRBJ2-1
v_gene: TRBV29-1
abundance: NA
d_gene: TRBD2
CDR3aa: CSGIAGGPNEQFF
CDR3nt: TGCAGCGGGATAGCGGGAGGGCCTAATGAGCAGTTCTTC

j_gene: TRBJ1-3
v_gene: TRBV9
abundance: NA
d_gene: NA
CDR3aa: CASSVDQGSSGNTIYF
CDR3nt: TGTGCCAGCAGCGTAGATCAGGGGAGCTCTGGAAACACCATATATTTT

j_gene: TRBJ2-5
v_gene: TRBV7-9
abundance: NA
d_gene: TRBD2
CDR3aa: CASSPTGTSGEETQYF
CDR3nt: TGTGCCAGCAGCCCGACGGGGACTAGCGGGGAAGAGACCCAGTACTTC

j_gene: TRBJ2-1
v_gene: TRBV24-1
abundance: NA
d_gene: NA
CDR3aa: CATSRGGYNEQFF
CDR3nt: TGTGCCACCAGTCGGGGTGGATACAATGAGCAGTTCTTC

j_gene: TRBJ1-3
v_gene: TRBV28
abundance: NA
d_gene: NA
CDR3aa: CASSLMATSGNTIYF
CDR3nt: TGTGCCAGCAGTTTGATGGCTACCTCTGGAAACACCATATATTTT